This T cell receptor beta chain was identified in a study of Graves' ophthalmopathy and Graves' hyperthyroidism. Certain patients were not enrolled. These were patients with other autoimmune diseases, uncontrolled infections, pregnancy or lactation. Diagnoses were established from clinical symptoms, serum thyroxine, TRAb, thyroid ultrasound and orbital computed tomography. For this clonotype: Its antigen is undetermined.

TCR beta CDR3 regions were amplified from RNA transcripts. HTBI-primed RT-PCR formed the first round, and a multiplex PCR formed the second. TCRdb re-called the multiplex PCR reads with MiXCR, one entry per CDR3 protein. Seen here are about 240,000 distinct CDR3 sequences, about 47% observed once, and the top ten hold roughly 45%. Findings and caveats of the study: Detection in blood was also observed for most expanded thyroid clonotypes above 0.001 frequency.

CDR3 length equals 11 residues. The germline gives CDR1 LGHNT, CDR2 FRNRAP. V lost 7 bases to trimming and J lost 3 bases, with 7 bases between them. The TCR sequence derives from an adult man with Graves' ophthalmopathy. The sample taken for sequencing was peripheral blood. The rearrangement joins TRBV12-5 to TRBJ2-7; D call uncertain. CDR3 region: CASVLDYEQYF. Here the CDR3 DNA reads TGTGCTAGTGTCCTCGACTACGAGCAGTACTTC.